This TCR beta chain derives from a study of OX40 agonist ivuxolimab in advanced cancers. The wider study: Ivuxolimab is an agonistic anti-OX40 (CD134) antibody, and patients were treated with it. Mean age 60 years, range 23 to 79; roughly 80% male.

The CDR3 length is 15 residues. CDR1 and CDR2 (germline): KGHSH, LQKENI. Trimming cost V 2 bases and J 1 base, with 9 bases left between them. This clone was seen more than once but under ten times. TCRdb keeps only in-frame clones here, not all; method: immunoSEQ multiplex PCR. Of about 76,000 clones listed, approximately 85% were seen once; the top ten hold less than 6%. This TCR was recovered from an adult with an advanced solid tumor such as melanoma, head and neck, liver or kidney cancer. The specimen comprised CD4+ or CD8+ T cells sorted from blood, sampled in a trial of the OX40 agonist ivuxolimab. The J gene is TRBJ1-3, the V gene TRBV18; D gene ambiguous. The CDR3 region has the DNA TGTGCCAGCTCACCAGGGCAGGAGTCTGGAAACACCATATATTTT. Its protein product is CASSPGQESGNTIYF.